This T cell receptor beta chain was captured in a study of patients and donors after allogeneic stem cell transplantation (dated by TCRdb to 2020 to 2021). Receptors were amplified or captured by RT-PCR. The reads were generated on a NextSeq 550. Using fastp at Q25 and MiXCR, TCRdb reprocessed the public reads and kept productive beta chains. CDR3 protein sequences are deduplicated, and each keeps its most common genes and DNA. The sample table lists about a million distinct CDR3 sequences, over 15% of them with a count of one. The ten largest clones take up 6% of the sample. In this sample, this clonotype turned up many times. Its antigen is still unknown. The input lacks base qualities; no much larger clone sits a single base away. The junction carries 15 bases between V and J, which are trimmed by 4 bases and 6 bases respectively. Reading from cysteine to phenylalanine, the CDR3 counts 14 amino acids. The sequence is cut down to CDR3 DNA, 42 bases in frame from base 1. Sequences LGHNA (CDR1) and YNFKEQ (CDR2) are obtained from the germline V gene.

Sequencing was done on a sample of blood, either unsorted or a sorted T cell fraction (not recorded which). This receptor chain uses TRBV4-2 and TRBJ1-2; the D gene assignment is ambiguous. The source of this sequence is a human donor who was either an allogeneic HSCT recipient or a stem cell or donor lymphocyte infusion donor (not recorded which). It is not recorded whose cells these are; they may come from a transplant donor. The bases are TGTGCCAGCAGCCGGTACACCCCGGACCATGGCTACACCTTC. Its amino acids are CASSRYTPDHGYTF.